This record concerns one T cell receptor (beta chain) sequence. As originally analysed: Sequence data from immunoSEQ were junction-only and lacked quality scores; consequently, filtering differed. Sequencing used immunoSEQ multiplex PCR; TCRdb keeps in-frame clones, though not all of them. V and J calls and clone size are those listed in that table; D and trimming were worked out from the DNA. The table has roughly 2,300,000 clones, 85% to 95% seen once. This sample was taken from a study of shared clonotypes between healthy human individuals. Germline V gives CDR1 LGHNA, CDR2 YNFKEQ. V shed 0 bases and J shed 0 bases, with 18 bases lying between them. The CDR3 is made up of 19 amino acids. The donors were adults (healthy and HIV-negative) with no recent acute infections or vaccinations.

The V gene is TRBV4-2, the J gene TRBJ2-1, with a weak D call TRBD2 (6 bases). The specimen was naive CD4+ T cells from PBMCs. Subset indicated: CD45RA+ positively selected. This clonotype originated in a man aged 18 to 29 in good health. Some clones in this sample may be carry-over from other donors' samples. CDR3 sequence reads: CASSQDRPSAHSSYNEQFF. CDR3 DNA: TGTGCCAGCAGCCAAGATCGCCCTAGCGCGCATTCCTCCTACAATGAGCAGTTCTTC.